One T cell receptor (beta chain) is described in this entry. Its antigen remains unidentified. The record has no base qualities; no much larger clone is one base away. Explained via the paper, the time point label denotes: baseline before first vaccination. Vaccinee samples came from UK trials COV001 and COV002, including a single-blind randomized controlled phase 2/3 trial of AZD1222 (ChAdOx1 nCoV-19) in healthy adults. For TCRbeta chain sequencing, PBMC samples were collected from trial participants at day 0 and at day 28 after the second dose. The data are from a study of T cell responses to AZD1222 COVID-19 vaccine (dated by TCRdb to the early 2020s). Regarding the research as a whole: AZD1222 recipients with second doses at about 4 weeks or about 12 weeks were pooled, because spike-specific TCR depth and breadth did not differ between schedules. A total of about 250 trial participants underwent TCR sequencing, of whom roughly 210 had received two doses of AZD1222 and 26 had received two doses of the MenACWY control vaccine. Enrollment into the trials was organized by age into subgroups of 18-55, 56-69 and 70-plus years, and those subgroups contained roughly 150, 30 and 60 TCR-sequenced participants, respectively. Overall results and qualifications from the work: After two AZD1222 doses, both the breadth and the depth of spike-specific TCRs were significantly higher than at day 0 and than in MenACWY recipients. The vaccine-associated CD4 TCRs covered the entire spike protein, and the dominant responses fell in regions 160-218 and 743-854. The 56-69-year group was small, and its depth increase did not reach significance, likely because of low power. Reportedly, almost half of the unique spike-specific TCRs recognized epitopes lying outside the regions that are mutated in the B.1.351 and B.1.1.7 variants. Participants were mostly white British, with more females than males. The authors suggested clonal diversity may have been underestimated. Because no day 14 peak-response samples were available, repertoires were characterized only after the peak T cell response. Conclusions about previously exposed vaccinees are limited, since just 5 to 7 AZD1222 recipients were seropositive for SARS-CoV-2 at baseline.

From the germline V gene, CDR1 is SGHTA and CDR2 is FQGNSA. Cut back by 4 bases and 4 bases, the V and J ends lie 17 bases apart. Inclusive of the bounding cysteine and phenylalanine, the CDR3 is 15 residues long. Kept here is only the CDR3 DNA, which spans 45 bases and is read in frame from base 1. The CDR3 regions of human TCRbeta chains were analyzed by immunosequencing. As for the original processing: Repertoire TCRs were checked for matches against a reference library of SARS-CoV-2-specific TCRs that had been generated using the MIRA antigen-specificity platform. Breadth was defined as the fraction of unique TCRs that were SARS-CoV-2-associated, and depth was defined as the fraction of total T cells that were SARS-CoV-2-associated. Using the MIRA data, each spike-specific TCR was assigned both to the spike region to which the TCR was reactive and to a CD4 or CD8 class. Log10-transformed breadth and depth values were compared by one-way ANOVA with Sidak's multiple comparisons tests. This is the immuneACCESS table as TCRdb keeps it, with only in-frame sequences that have V and J called. A part of the clones is gone; compared with another copy, unresolved V genes explain less than half, and the rest is unexplained. V and J calls and clone size are given by that table; D and trimming were obtained from the DNA. This sample has under 150,000 clones in its table, and more than 85% of those were observed once. 5.1% of the sample comes from the top ten.

The source is an adult in good health. The rearrangement combines TRBV7-2 with TRBJ2-7; TRBD2 could be the D gene, as 6 bases match. The sample consisted of peripheral blood, taken on day 0 of AZD1222 vaccination. The sequenced DNA is TGTGCCAGCAGCTCCCAACTAGCTTCTATTTACGAGCAGTACTTC. Translation gives CASSSQLASIYEQYF.